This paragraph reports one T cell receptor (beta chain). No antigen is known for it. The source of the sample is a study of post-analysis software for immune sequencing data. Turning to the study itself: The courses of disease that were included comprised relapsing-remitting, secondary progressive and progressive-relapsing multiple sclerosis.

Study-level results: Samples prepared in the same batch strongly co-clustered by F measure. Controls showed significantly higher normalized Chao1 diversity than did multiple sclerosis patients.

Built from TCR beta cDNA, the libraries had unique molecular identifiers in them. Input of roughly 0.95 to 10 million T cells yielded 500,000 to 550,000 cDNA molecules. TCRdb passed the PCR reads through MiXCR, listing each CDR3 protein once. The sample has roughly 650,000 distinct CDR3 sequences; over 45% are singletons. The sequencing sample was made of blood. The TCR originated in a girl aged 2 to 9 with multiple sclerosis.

Here the CDR3 DNA reads TGTGCCAGCAGTTACTCTTACTTAACAGGGACCGTCTCTTACGAGCAGTACTTC. It translates to CASSYSYLTGTVSYEQYF. The chain uses TRBV6-2 or TRBV6-3 and TRBJ2-5, with D possibly matching TRBD1 (6 bases). TRBJ2-7 matches the DNA end more closely, so the J call is doubtful. This CDR3 has 18 residues. CDR1 is MNHEY, CDR2 SVGEGT, per germline.